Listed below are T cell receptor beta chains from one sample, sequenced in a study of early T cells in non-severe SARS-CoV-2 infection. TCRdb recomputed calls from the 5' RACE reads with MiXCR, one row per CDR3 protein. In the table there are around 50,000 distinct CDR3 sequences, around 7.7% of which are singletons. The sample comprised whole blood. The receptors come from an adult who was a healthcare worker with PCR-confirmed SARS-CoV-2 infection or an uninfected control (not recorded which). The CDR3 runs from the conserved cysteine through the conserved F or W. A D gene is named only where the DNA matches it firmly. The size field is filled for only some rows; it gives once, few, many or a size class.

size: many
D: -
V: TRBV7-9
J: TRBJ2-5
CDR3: CASSLESETQYF
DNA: TGTGCCAGCAGCTTAGAGAGTGAGACCCAGTACTTC

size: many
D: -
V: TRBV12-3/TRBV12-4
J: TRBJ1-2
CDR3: CASSFPGNGYTF
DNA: TGTGCCAGCAGTTTTCCAGGGAACGGCTACACCTTC

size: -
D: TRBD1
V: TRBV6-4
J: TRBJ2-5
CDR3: CASRVGQGQETQYF
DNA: TGTGCCAGCAGAGTGGGACAGGGCCAAGAGACCCAGTACTTC

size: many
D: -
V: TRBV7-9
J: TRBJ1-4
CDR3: CASSLQETTNEKLFF
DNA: TGTGCCAGCAGCCTACAGGAGACAACTAATGAAAAACTGTTTTTT

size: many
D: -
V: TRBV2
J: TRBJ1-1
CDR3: CASRDSADLMNTEAFF
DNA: TGTGCCAGTAGAGACTCAGCCGACCTCATGAACACTGAAGCTTTCTTT

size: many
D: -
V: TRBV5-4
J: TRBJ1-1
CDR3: CASSFSGGFTEAFF
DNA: TGTGCCAGCAGCTTTTCCGGGGGCTTCACTGAAGCTTTCTTT

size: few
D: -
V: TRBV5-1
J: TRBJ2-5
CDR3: CASSLELLIQETQYF
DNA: TGCGCCAGCAGCTTGGAACTATTGATCCAAGAGACCCAGTACTTC

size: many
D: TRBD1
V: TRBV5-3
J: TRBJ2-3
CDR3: CARSFSQGQGSTDTQYF
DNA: TGTGCCAGAAGCTTCTCCCAAGGACAGGGAAGCACAGATACGCAGTATTTT

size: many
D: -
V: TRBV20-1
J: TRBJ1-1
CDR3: CSAQTGGYTEAFF
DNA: TGCAGTGCTCAAACAGGAGGTTACACTGAAGCTTTCTTT

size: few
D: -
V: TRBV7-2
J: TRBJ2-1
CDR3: CASSLAALVDEQFF
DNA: TGTGCCAGCAGCTTAGCGGCCCTAGTCGATGAGCAGTTCTTC

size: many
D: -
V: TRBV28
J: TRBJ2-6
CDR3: CAARVSGANVLTF
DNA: TGTGCAGCTCGGGTCTCTGGGGCCAACGTCCTGACTTTC

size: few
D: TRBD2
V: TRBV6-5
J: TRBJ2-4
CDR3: CASSATSGGAKNIQYF
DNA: TGTGCCAGCAGTGCCACTAGCGGGGGGGCCAAAAACATTCAGTACTTC

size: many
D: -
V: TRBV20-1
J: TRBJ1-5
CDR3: CSARGSSNQPQHF
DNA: TGCAGTGCTAGGGGCAGTAGCAATCAGCCCCAGCATTTT

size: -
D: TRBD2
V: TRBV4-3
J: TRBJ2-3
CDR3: CASSRGTSGGADTQYF
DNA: TGCGCCAGCAGCCGCGGGACTAGCGGGGGTGCAGATACGCAGTATTTT

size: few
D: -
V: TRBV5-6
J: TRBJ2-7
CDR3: CASSLEGSYEQYF
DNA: TGTGCCAGCAGCTTGGAAGGTTCCTACGAGCAGTACTTC

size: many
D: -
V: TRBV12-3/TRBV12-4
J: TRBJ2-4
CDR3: CASSLAGVGAKNIQYF
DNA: TGTGCCAGCAGTTTAGCGGGGGTAGGGGCCAAAAACATTCAGTACTTC

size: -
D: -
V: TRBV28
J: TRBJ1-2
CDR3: CASLEGNYGYTF
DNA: TGTGCCAGCCTAGAGGGTAACTATGGCTACACCTTC

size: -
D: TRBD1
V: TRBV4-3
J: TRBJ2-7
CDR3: CASSQGQGEAYEQYF
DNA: TGCGCCAGCAGCCAAGGACAGGGGGAAGCCTACGAGCAGTACTTC

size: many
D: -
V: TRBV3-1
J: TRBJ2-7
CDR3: CASSQDKTASSYEQYF
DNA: TGTGCCAGCAGCCAAGATAAAACCGCCAGCTCCTACGAGCAGTACTTC

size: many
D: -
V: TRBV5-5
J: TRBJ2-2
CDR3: CASSRRDTGELFF
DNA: TGTGCCAGCAGCAGAAGGGACACCGGGGAGCTGTTTTTT

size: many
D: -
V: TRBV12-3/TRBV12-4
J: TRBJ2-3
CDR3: CASSPRGGKDTQYF
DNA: TGTGCCAGCAGTCCCCGTGGGGGCAAGGATACGCAGTATTTT

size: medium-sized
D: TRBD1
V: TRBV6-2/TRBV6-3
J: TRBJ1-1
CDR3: CASTRDRALITEAFF
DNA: TGTGCCAGCACCCGAGACAGGGCGTTGATTACTGAAGCTTTCTTT

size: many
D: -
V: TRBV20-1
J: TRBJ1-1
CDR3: CSASSTGRSTEAFF
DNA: TGCAGTGCTAGTAGTACAGGGCGGAGCACTGAAGCTTTCTTT

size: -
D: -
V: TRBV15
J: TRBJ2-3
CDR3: CATSRDAGGISTDTQYF
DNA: TGTGCCACCAGCAGAGATGCCGGCGGGATAAGCACAGATACGCAGTATTTT

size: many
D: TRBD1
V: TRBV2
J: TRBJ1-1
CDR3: CASSVGTGGEDTEAFF
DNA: TGTGCCAGCAGTGTTGGGACAGGGGGCGAGGACACTGAAGCTTTCTTT

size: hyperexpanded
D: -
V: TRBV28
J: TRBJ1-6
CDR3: CASSLEQPYNSPLHF
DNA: TGTGCCAGCAGTTTGGAACAGCCCTATAATTCACCCCTCCACTTT

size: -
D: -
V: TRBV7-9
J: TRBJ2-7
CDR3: CASSSEPYEQYF
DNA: TGTGCCAGCAGCTCGGAACCCTACGAGCAGTACTTC

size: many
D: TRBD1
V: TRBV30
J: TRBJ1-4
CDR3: CALGQEKKLFF
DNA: TGTGCCTTGGGACAGGAGAAAAAACTGTTTTTT

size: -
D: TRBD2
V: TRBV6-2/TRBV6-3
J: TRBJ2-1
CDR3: CASMGRGASYNEQFF
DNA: TGTGCCAGCATGGGGCGGGGGGCCTCCTACAATGAGCAGTTCTTC

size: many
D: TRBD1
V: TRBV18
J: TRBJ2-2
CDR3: CASSPGTGHGELFF
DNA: TGTGCCAGCTCACCAGGGACAGGTCACGGGGAGCTGTTTTTT

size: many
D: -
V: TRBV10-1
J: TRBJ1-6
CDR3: CASSGEHLSYNSPLHF
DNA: TGCGCCAGCAGTGGAGAGCATCTCTCCTATAATTCACCCCTCCACTTT

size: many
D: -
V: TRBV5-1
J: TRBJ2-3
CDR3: CASSLKGDTDTQYF
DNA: TGCGCCAGCAGCTTAAAGGGAGACACAGATACGCAGTATTTT

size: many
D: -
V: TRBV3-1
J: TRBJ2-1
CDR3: CASSQDGTGYIGDEQFF
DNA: TGTGCCAGCAGCCAAGATGGAACGGGGTACATCGGGGATGAGCAGTTCTTC

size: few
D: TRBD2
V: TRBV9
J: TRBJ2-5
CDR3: CASSVGSSGGQETQYF
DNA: TGTGCCAGCAGCGTAGGTTCTAGCGGGGGACAAGAGACCCAGTACTTC

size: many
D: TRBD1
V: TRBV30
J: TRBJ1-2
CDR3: CAWANRGRRNGYTF
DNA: TGTGCCTGGGCCAACAGGGGGCGCCGAAATGGCTACACCTTC

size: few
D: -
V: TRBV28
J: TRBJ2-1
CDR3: CASRLGGASYNEQFF
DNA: TGTGCCAGCCGCCTAGGGGGGGCTTCCTACAATGAGCAGTTCTTC

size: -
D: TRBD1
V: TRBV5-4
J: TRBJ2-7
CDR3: CASSLLGQGTYEQYF
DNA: TGTGCCAGCAGCTTGCTAGGACAGGGGACCTACGAGCAGTACTTC

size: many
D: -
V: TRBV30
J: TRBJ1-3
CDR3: CAWRSGVNTIYF
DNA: TGTGCCTGGAGGTCCGGGGTTAACACCATATATTTT

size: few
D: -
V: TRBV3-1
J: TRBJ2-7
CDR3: CASSQDSGYEQYF
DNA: TGTGCCAGCAGCCAGGATAGCGGCTACGAGCAGTACTTC

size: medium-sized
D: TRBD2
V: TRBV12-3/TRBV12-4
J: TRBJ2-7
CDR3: CASSFSGGSNYEQYF
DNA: TGTGCCAGCAGTTTTAGCGGGGGGAGCAACTACGAGCAGTACTTC

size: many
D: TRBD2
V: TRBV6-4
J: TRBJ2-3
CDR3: CASSGTSGGTDTQYF
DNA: TGTGCCAGCTCCGGGACTAGCGGGGGAACAGATACGCAGTATTTT

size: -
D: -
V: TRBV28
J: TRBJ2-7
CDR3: CASSLQGLHEQYF
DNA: TGTGCCAGCAGTTTACAGGGGCTTCACGAGCAGTACTTC

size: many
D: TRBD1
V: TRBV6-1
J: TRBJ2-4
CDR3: CASSERGQGYGIQYF
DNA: TGTGCCAGCAGTGAAAGGGGACAGGGGTATGGCATTCAGTACTTC

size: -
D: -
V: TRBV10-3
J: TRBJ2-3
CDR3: CAISELPGASADTQYF
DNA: TGTGCCATCAGTGAGCTGCCGGGGGCCTCCGCAGATACGCAGTATTTT